These T cell receptor beta chains were read from a single sample in a study of somatic mutations in cytotoxic T cells in rheumatoid arthritis. Measured with immunoSEQ multiplex PCR; TCRdb has only the in-frame clones, and not every one. The sample contains some 18,000 clones, 60% to 85% of which appear only once. Sequenced: CD8+ T cells sorted from blood. Receptors were obtained from an adult with rheumatoid arthritis. CDR3s include the opening cysteine and the closing phenylalanine or tryptophan. The order of the fields is D gene, clone size, V gene, J gene, CDR3 protein, CDR3 DNA. The D gene is left open where the match is weak. For some rows the clone size is stated as once, few or many, or as a class when expanded; others skip it.

D gene: TRBD2; clone size: once; V gene: TRBV6-1; J gene: TRBJ2-1; CDR3 protein: CASSEDPGGLAGVEQFF; CDR3 DNA: TGTGCCAGCAGTGAGGACCCGGGAGGCCTAGCGGGAGTTGAGCAGTTCTTC
D gene: TRBD2; clone size: -; V gene: TRBV30; J gene: TRBJ2-5; CDR3 protein: CAWSLLAGEGETQYF; CDR3 DNA: TGTGCCTGGAGTCTCCTAGCGGGAGAAGGGGAGACCCAGTACTTC
D gene: TRBD2; clone size: -; V gene: TRBV11-3; J gene: TRBJ2-1; CDR3 protein: CASSLGEVRGGRDEQFF; CDR3 DNA: TGTGCCAGCAGCTTAGGAGAGGTGCGGGGGGGCCGCGATGAGCAGTTCTTC
D gene: -; clone size: once; V gene: TRBV5-6; J gene: TRBJ1-3; CDR3 protein: CASSYSGNTIYF; CDR3 DNA: TGTGCCAGCAGCTACTCTGGAAACACCATATATTTT
D gene: TRBD1; clone size: -; V gene: TRBV2; J gene: TRBJ2-3; CDR3 protein: CASIGGLTVADTQYF; CDR3 DNA: TGTGCCAGCATAGGGGGCCTCACGGTAGCAGATACGCAGTATTTT
D gene: -; clone size: -; V gene: TRBV13; J gene: TRBJ2-5; CDR3 protein: CASSTPRGRETQYF; CDR3 DNA: TGTGCCAGCAGCACCCCAAGAGGGAGAGAGACCCAGTACTTC
D gene: -; clone size: -; V gene: TRBV2; J gene: TRBJ2-2; CDR3 protein: CASSLTLTTGELFF; CDR3 DNA: TGTGCCAGCAGTCTTACGTTGACTACCGGGGAGCTGTTTTTT
D gene: -; clone size: -; V gene: TRBV7-6; J gene: TRBJ2-2; CDR3 protein: CASSLVTGELFF; CDR3 DNA: TGTGCCAGCAGCTTAGTAACCGGGGAGCTGTTTTTT
D gene: -; clone size: once; V gene: TRBV14; J gene: TRBJ2-2; CDR3 protein: CASSQEGTGELFF; CDR3 DNA: TGTGCCAGCAGCCAAGAAGGAACCGGGGAGCTGTTTTTT
D gene: TRBD2; clone size: -; V gene: TRBV6-1; J gene: TRBJ2-7; CDR3 protein: CASSELLAGGSYEQYF; CDR3 DNA: TGTGCCAGCAGTGAGTTGCTAGCGGGGGGCTCCTACGAGCAGTACTTC
D gene: -; clone size: -; V gene: TRBV5-4; J gene: TRBJ2-5; CDR3 protein: CASSPVNQETQYF; CDR3 DNA: TGTGCCAGCAGCCCCGTAAACCAAGAGACCCAGTACTTC
D gene: -; clone size: -; V gene: TRBV29-1; J gene: TRBJ2-1; CDR3 protein: CSVEVPGSSYNEQFF; CDR3 DNA: TGCAGCGTTGAAGTTCCGGGGAGCTCCTACAATGAGCAGTTCTTC
D gene: TRBD2; clone size: -; V gene: TRBV27; J gene: TRBJ2-3; CDR3 protein: CASSLGTGLAPLRDTQYF; CDR3 DNA: TGTGCCAGCAGTTTGGGGACCGGACTAGCTCCCTTACGGGATACGCAGTATTTT
D gene: -; clone size: few; V gene: TRBV2; J gene: TRBJ2-7; CDR3 protein: CASSDPSSYEQYF; CDR3 DNA: TGTGCCAGCAGTGATCCAAGCTCCTACGAGCAGTACTTC
D gene: -; clone size: once; V gene: TRBV4-1; J gene: TRBJ1-1; CDR3 protein: CASSQVGQMNTEAFF; CDR3 DNA: TGCGCCAGCAGCCAAGTAGGCCAGATGAATACTGAAGCTTTCTTT
D gene: -; clone size: -; V gene: TRBV19; J gene: TRBJ2-1; CDR3 protein: CASSMGGLGMAYNEQFF; CDR3 DNA: TGTGCCAGTAGTATGGGGGGCCTTGGGATGGCCTACAATGAGCAGTTCTTC
D gene: TRBD2; clone size: -; V gene: TRBV19; J gene: TRBJ2-3; CDR3 protein: CASRGAGTSHDTQYF; CDR3 DNA: TGTGCCAGTAGGGGCGCCGGGACTAGCCATGATACGCAGTATTTT
D gene: -; clone size: -; V gene: TRBV27; J gene: TRBJ1-5; CDR3 protein: CASSLKFNQPQHF; CDR3 DNA: TGTGCCAGCAGTTTAAAGTTTAATCAGCCCCAGCATTTT
D gene: -; clone size: -; V gene: TRBV29-1; J gene: TRBJ2-2; CDR3 protein: CSVVGQGSTGELFF; CDR3 DNA: TGCAGCGTTGTGGGTCAGGGCAGCACCGGGGAGCTGTTTTTT
D gene: -; clone size: -; V gene: TRBV2; J gene: TRBJ1-1; CDR3 protein: CASSEVGSTEAFF; CDR3 DNA: TGTGCCAGCAGTGAGGTCGGGAGTACTGAAGCTTTCTTT
D gene: -; clone size: few; V gene: TRBV7-9; J gene: TRBJ1-1; CDR3 protein: CASSLVGTQAFF; CDR3 DNA: TGTGCCAGCAGCTTAGTTGGAACTCAAGCTTTCTTT
D gene: -; clone size: -; V gene: TRBV6-5; J gene: TRBJ1-4; CDR3 protein: CASSYRQEEKLFF; CDR3 DNA: TGTGCCAGCAGTTACAGACAGGAGGAAAAACTGTTTTTT
D gene: -; clone size: few; V gene: TRBV6-1; J gene: TRBJ1-1; CDR3 protein: CASTELERVNTEAFF; CDR3 DNA: TGTGCCAGCACCGAACTTGAGCGGGTAAACACTGAAGCTTTCTTT
D gene: -; clone size: -; V gene: TRBV2; J gene: TRBJ1-5; CDR3 protein: CASSARGVGNQPQHF; CDR3 DNA: TGTGCCAGCAGTGCCAGGGGTGTTGGCAATCAGCCCCAGCATTTT
D gene: -; clone size: -; V gene: TRBV5-6; J gene: TRBJ2-2; CDR3 protein: CASSGGIWDSTGELFF; CDR3 DNA: TGTGCCAGCAGTGGTGGGATTTGGGATTCCACCGGGGAGCTGTTTTTT
D gene: -; clone size: medium-sized; V gene: TRBV27; J gene: TRBJ1-5; CDR3 protein: CASARWGQPQHF; CDR3 DNA: TGTGCCAGCGCTCGATGGGGTCAGCCCCAGCATTTT
D gene: -; clone size: -; V gene: TRBV6-1; J gene: TRBJ1-2; CDR3 protein: CASIGPETSYGYTF; CDR3 DNA: TGTGCCAGCATCGGGCCAGAGACTTCGTATGGCTACACCTTC
D gene: -; clone size: -; V gene: TRBV19; J gene: TRBJ1-5; CDR3 protein: CASSIGGAQHF; CDR3 DNA: TGTGCCAGTAGTATTGGAGGGGCCCAGCATTTT
D gene: -; clone size: -; V gene: TRBV2; J gene: TRBJ1-1; CDR3 protein: CASSERGILGAETEAFF; CDR3 DNA: TGTGCCAGCAGTGAAAGGGGGATTCTCGGGGCGGAGACTGAAGCTTTCTTT
D gene: TRBD2; clone size: -; V gene: TRBV7-9; J gene: TRBJ2-1; CDR3 protein: CASSPTLAGDKYEQFF; CDR3 DNA: TGTGCCAGCAGCCCGACCCTAGCGGGAGACAAGTATGAGCAGTTCTTC
D gene: -; clone size: once; V gene: TRBV27; J gene: TRBJ2-1; CDR3 protein: CASSLSLGNEQFF; CDR3 DNA: TGTGCCAGCAGTTTATCCCTAGGGAATGAGCAGTTCTTC
D gene: -; clone size: -; V gene: TRBV14; J gene: TRBJ2-7; CDR3 protein: CASSHGDYEQYF; CDR3 DNA: TGTGCCAGCAGCCACGGGGACTACGAGCAGTACTTC
D gene: TRBD1; clone size: -; V gene: TRBV2; J gene: TRBJ2-1; CDR3 protein: CASTFTRGLEREQFF; CDR3 DNA: TGTGCCAGCACCTTCACCAGGGGGCTTGAGCGGGAGCAGTTCTTC
D gene: -; clone size: -; V gene: TRBV19; J gene: TRBJ1-5; CDR3 protein: CASSIGFNQPQHF; CDR3 DNA: TGTGCCAGTAGTATTGGCTTTAATCAGCCCCAGCATTTT
D gene: -; clone size: few; V gene: TRBV9; J gene: TRBJ1-6; CDR3 protein: CASSVVAGRDSPLHF; CDR3 DNA: TGTGCCAGCAGCGTAGTTGCAGGGAGGGATTCACCCCTCCACTTT
D gene: -; clone size: once; V gene: TRBV7-6; J gene: TRBJ2-6; CDR3 protein: CASSLASGANVLTF; CDR3 DNA: TGTGCCAGCAGCTTAGCAAGTGGGGCCAACGTCCTGACTTTC
D gene: TRBD1; clone size: -; V gene: TRBV7-9; J gene: TRBJ1-1; CDR3 protein: CASSPSGGTEAFF; CDR3 DNA: TGTGCCAGCAGCCCTTCAGGGGGGACTGAAGCTTTCTTT
D gene: TRBD1; clone size: -; V gene: TRBV25-1; J gene: TRBJ1-2; CDR3 protein: CASSEFFLTGESNYGYTF; CDR3 DNA: TGTGCCAGCAGTGAATTCTTCCTTACAGGGGAATCTAACTATGGCTACACCTTC
D gene: TRBD1; clone size: -; V gene: TRBV7-9; J gene: TRBJ2-2; CDR3 protein: CASSPQHQGARELFF; CDR3 DNA: TGTGCCAGCAGCCCACAACACCAGGGGGCCCGGGAGCTGTTTTTT
D gene: TRBD1; clone size: -; V gene: TRBV4-1; J gene: TRBJ2-7; CDR3 protein: CASSQQGAYEQYF; CDR3 DNA: TGCGCCAGCAGCCAACAGGGGGCCTACGAGCAGTACTTC
D gene: TRBD2; clone size: -; V gene: TRBV11-3; J gene: TRBJ2-5; CDR3 protein: CASSLSGSGLAVQETQYF; CDR3 DNA: TGTGCCAGCAGCCTCTCCGGCTCGGGACTAGCGGTCCAAGAGACCCAGTACTTC
D gene: TRBD2; clone size: few; V gene: TRBV6-4; J gene: TRBJ2-3; CDR3 protein: CASSDSRGATDTQYF; CDR3 DNA: TGTGCCAGCAGTGACTCGCGGGGGGCCACAGATACGCAGTATTTT
D gene: TRBD2; clone size: -; V gene: TRBV28; J gene: TRBJ2-3; CDR3 protein: CASSPGLAGGLTQYF; CDR3 DNA: TGTGCCAGCAGTCCAGGACTAGCGGGGGGGCTTACGCAGTATTTT
D gene: TRBD1; clone size: few; V gene: TRBV13; J gene: TRBJ2-7; CDR3 protein: CASSRPGQRYEQYF; CDR3 DNA: TGTGCCAGCAGTCGTCCGGGACAGCGCTACGAGCAGTACTTC
D gene: -; clone size: -; V gene: TRBV7-6; J gene: TRBJ2-1; CDR3 protein: CASSLANFMRRAPSYNEQFF; CDR3 DNA: TGTGCCAGCAGCTTAGCGAATTTTATGAGGAGGGCACCTTCCTACAATGAGCAGTTCTTC
D gene: -; clone size: -; V gene: TRBV4-1; J gene: TRBJ2-1; CDR3 protein: CASSPQAGGTSYNEQFF; CDR3 DNA: TGCGCCAGCAGCCCCCAGGCAGGGGGGACCTCCTACAATGAGCAGTTCTTC
D gene: TRBD1; clone size: -; V gene: TRBV5-1; J gene: TRBJ2-3; CDR3 protein: CASSWDRVTQYF; CDR3 DNA: TGCGCCAGCAGCTGGGACAGGGTAACGCAGTATTTT
D gene: -; clone size: -; V gene: TRBV27; J gene: TRBJ2-7; CDR3 protein: CASGYRGFEQYF; CDR3 DNA: TGTGCCAGCGGATACCGAGGGTTCGAGCAGTACTTC
D gene: -; clone size: -; V gene: TRBV21-1; J gene: TRBJ1-3; CDR3 protein: CASSIKRCRDSSSGNTIYF; CDR3 DNA: TGTGCCAGCAGCATTAAGAGGTGCCGGGACTCCAGCTCTGGAAACACCATATATTTT
D gene: TRBD1; clone size: -; V gene: TRBV7-2; J gene: TRBJ2-5; CDR3 protein: CASSPGTGGTQETQYF; CDR3 DNA: TGTGCCAGCAGCCCAGGGACAGGGGGCACCCAAGAGACCCAGTACTTC
D gene: -; clone size: -; V gene: TRBV7-2; J gene: TRBJ2-7; CDR3 protein: CASSSGQTLREQYF; CDR3 DNA: TGTGCCAGCAGCTCCGGACAGACTCTAAGGGAGCAGTACTTC
D gene: TRBD2; clone size: once; V gene: TRBV9; J gene: TRBJ2-5; CDR3 protein: CASGGGMGGGETQYF; CDR3 DNA: TGTGCCAGCGGCGGGGGGATGGGCGGTGGAGAGACCCAGTACTTC
D gene: -; clone size: -; V gene: TRBV15; J gene: TRBJ1-4; CDR3 protein: CATSRDPFVLRVKDEKLFF; CDR3 DNA: TGTGCCACCAGCAGAGACCCCTTTGTGTTACGAGTAAAGGATGAAAAACTGTTTTTT
D gene: -; clone size: -; V gene: TRBV19; J gene: TRBJ2-3; CDR3 protein: CASSIPRTDTQYF; CDR3 DNA: TGTGCCAGTAGTATTCCCCGCACAGATACGCAGTATTTT
D gene: TRBD1; clone size: -; V gene: TRBV11-2; J gene: TRBJ2-3; CDR3 protein: CASSTGQGHTDTQYF; CDR3 DNA: TGTGCCAGCAGCACCGGACAGGGACACACAGATACGCAGTATTTT